The 18 T cell receptor beta chains in this list originate from one sample, sequenced in a study of identical twins (TCRdb year 2016). Library method: 5' RACE. The sample was run on an Illumina HiSeq 2000. The public reads were quality trimmed at Q25 with fastp and then assembled into clones with MiXCR by TCRdb, keeping productive beta chains. CDR3 protein sequences are deduplicated, and each keeps its most common genes and DNA. This sample comprises 260,000 or so distinct CDR3 sequences, around 7.6% of them detected only once. The ten largest account for roughly 5% of the sample. The sample was also linked to a second study, of yellow fever vaccine responses in identical twins.

Sequencing was carried out using CD8+ T cells sorted from blood. Receptors were obtained from a woman between 18 and 29 years old in good health.

This chain joins TRBV20-1 and TRBJ2-5, with TRBD1 identical over 7 bases. Losses at the gene ends were 7 bases for V and 6 bases for J; bases not matched to a gene: 14. The germline V gene has CDR1 DFQATT and CDR2 SNEGSKA (reference sequence). The CDR3 runs 14 residues. The CDR3 region is CSGTGTETPKTQYF. The DNA for the CDR3 is TGCAGTGGGACCGGGACAGAGACCCCAAAGACCCAGTACTTC.

This clonotype was detected ten times or more. The CDR3 reads CASSSDREVEAFF. The CDR3, as DNA: TGTGCCAGCAGTTCCGACAGGGAGGTTGAAGCTTTCTTT. The rearrangement uses TRBV2 and TRBJ1-1, with TRBD1 matching 7 bases. This CDR3 is 13 amino acids long. The germline CDR1 and CDR2 sequences are SNHLY and FYNNEI. V dropped 5 bases and J dropped 7; count of bases not matched to a gene: 7.

This clonotype was seen many times. The V gene is TRBV4-1, the J gene TRBJ2-2, with 10 positions matching TRBD1. The CDR3 has 17 amino acids. V was clipped by 0 bases and J by 6 bases; unmatched bases: 7. Germline assignment: CDR1 MGHRA and CDR2 YSYEKL. CDR3 sequence reads: CASSQDPDRGFAGELFF. CDR3 DNA: TGCGCCAGCAGCCAAGATCCGGACAGGGGGTTTGCCGGGGAGCTGTTTTTT.

This clonotype was counted only a few times. An end of the junction does not agree with germline; a read error may underlie this. The V and J genes are TRBV5-5 and TRBJ1-1, with a possible D match to TRBD1 (6 bases). The germline gives CDR1 SGHKS, CDR2 YYEKEE (reference sequence). CDR3 length: 14 residues. CDR3 sequence reads: CASSLSGVNAEAFF. The CDR3 region has the DNA TGTGCCAGCAGCTTGTCAGGGGTGAACGCTGAAGCTTTCTTT.

The chain is built from TRBV4-1 and TRBJ2-2; no clear D gene. The germline V gene has CDR1 MGHRA and CDR2 YSYEKL. V was shortened by 0 bases and J by 0 bases, with 8 bases between the two germline ends. The CDR3 length is 16 residues. The DNA of the CDR3 is TGCGCCAGCAGCCAAGAGAGGAGAGCGAACACCGGGGAGCTGTTTTTT. Translated: CASSQERRANTGELFF.

This clonotype was observed a few times. Since a much larger clone is just one base distant, this may be a read error. The rearrangement uses TRBV2 and TRBJ2-3, with 12 bases identical to TRBD2. The CDR3 has 15 amino acids. Germline V lookup: CDR1 SNHLY, CDR2 FYNNEI. V shed 4 bases, J shed 1 base, and the junction held 0 bases outside the gene matches. The CDR3 sequence is CASSGLAGGTDTQYF. The CDR3 coding sequence is TGTGCCAGCAGTGGACTAGCGGGAGGCACAGATACGCAGTATTTT.

The V and J genes are TRBV5-1 and TRBJ2-7, with D perhaps TRBD2 (6 bases). The CDR3 consists of 14 residues. Germline CDR1 reads SGHRS; CDR2 reads YFSETQ. Trimming stripped 4 bases from V and 3 bases from J, with 14 bases between. CDR3: CASSPGDSGYEQYF. The CDR3 nucleotides read TGCGCCAGCAGCCCCGGCGATAGCGGCTACGAGCAGTACTTC.

This clonotype was detected only a few times. The chain has TRBV27 and TRBJ2-5, with a weak D call TRBD2 (6 bases). The CDR3 runs 13 residues. CDR1 MNHEY and CDR2 SMNVEV come from the germline V gene (reference sequence). The V and J ends lost 10 bases and 4 bases respectively, with 16 bases between them. CDR3 residues: CATREPRGETQYF. CDR3 nucleotide sequence: TGTGCCACCCGGGAGCCCCGGGGAGAGACCCAGTACTTC.

This clonotype was observed a handful of times. The chain recombines TRBV6-4 with TRBJ2-3, with a possible D match to TRBD2 (7 bases). Looked up from germline, CDR1 is MRHNA and CDR2 is SNTAGT. The CDR3 runs 17 residues. V lost 8 bases, J lost 2 bases, and 23 bases lay in between. The CDR3 region is CASSPKGGRESTDTQYF. Here the CDR3 DNA reads TGTGCCAGCTCCCCAAAAGGGGGGAGGGAATCCACAGATACGCAGTATTTT.

In this sample, this clonotype turned up a few times. The rearrangement uses TRBV7-9 and TRBJ1-3; D gene ambiguous. The CDR3 totals 16 residues. Germline V gene data show CDR1 as SEHNR and CDR2 as FQNEAQ (reference sequence). Trimming took 5 bases from V and 0 from J, leaving 14 bases between them. CDR3 sequence: CASSPTTSRSGNTIYF. In nucleotides, the CDR3 is TGTGCCAGCAGCCCAACGACTTCCCGCTCTGGAAACACCATATATTTT. Full variable domain (rest looked up from reference TRBV7-9 and TRBJ1-3): DTGVSQNPRHKITKRGQNVTFRCDPISEHNRLYWYRQTLGQGPEFLTYFQNEAQLEKSRLLSDRFSAERPKGSFSTLEIQRTEQGDSAMYLCASSPTTSRSGNTIYFGEGSWLTVV.

Only a few counts were recorded for this clonotype. The chain has TRBV20-1 and TRBJ2-1; D tentatively reads TRBD1 or TRBD2 (5 bases each). The CDR3 totals 14 residues. V was shortened by 5 bases and J by 3 bases, with 14 bases between the two germline ends. Germline V lookup: CDR1 DFQATT, CDR2 SNEGSKA (reference sequence). CDR3: CSAVDGDLYNEQFF. CDR3 nucleotide sequence: TGCAGTGCTGTGGATGGGGACCTCTACAATGAGCAGTTCTTC.

The chain employs TRBV13 and TRBJ2-1; 8 bases line up with TRBD2. The CDR3 consists of 16 residues. V was clipped by 1 base and J by 10 bases; unmatched bases: 12. The germline CDR1 and CDR2 sequences are PRHDT and FYEKMQ (reference sequence). This CDR3 reads CASSLEGREALEEQFF. The DNA for the CDR3 is TGTGCCAGCAGCTTAGAGGGGCGGGAGGCTCTGGAGGAGCAGTTCTTC.

This clonotype was observed a few times. This chain joins TRBV6-5 and TRBJ1-1; tentatively, D is TRBD1 (6 bases). In germline, CDR1 is MNHEY, CDR2 SVGAGI. The CDR3 totals 14 residues. Trimming took off 4 bases at V and 4 bases at J, with 13 bases between the two ends. CDR3 loop: CASSLDSLGTEAFF. CDR3 in DNA: TGTGCCAGCAGTTTGGACAGTTTAGGCACTGAAGCTTTCTTT.

This clonotype was recorded a few times. This rearrangement joins TRBV7-9 to TRBJ2-1, with 12 bases fitting TRBD2. This CDR3 comprises 17 residues. The V segment lost 5 bases and the J segment 4 bases; nucleotides outside the gene matches: 9. Looked up from germline, CDR1 is SEHNR and CDR2 is FQNEAQ (reference sequence). The CDR3 DNA is TGTGCCAGCAGCCCCCTAGCGGGAGGGTTCGTTTACAATGAGCAGTTCTTC. It translates to CASSPLAGGFVYNEQFF.

This clonotype came up a few times. The chain combines TRBV27 with TRBJ2-1; the D is unclear. The V gene's germline CDR1 is MNHEY and CDR2 SMNVEV (reference sequence). The germline V and J ends were trimmed by 1 base and 10 bases, with 11 bases remaining between them. CDR3 length equals 13 residues. The CDR3 DNA reads as TGTGCCAGCAGTTTATTGGTGCGGCAGGAGCAGTTCTTC. This gives the protein CASSLLVRQEQFF.

Only a few counts were recorded for this clonotype. One junction end does not reproduce the germline sequence, and a read error may be involved. The J gene is TRBJ2-1, the V gene TRBV10-2; 14 bases are shared with TRBD2. The V gene's germline CDR1 is WSHSY and CDR2 SAAADI. The CDR3 sequence is 13 residues long. The CDR3 coding sequence is TGCGCCAGCCACGGGACTAGCGGGGGCCCTGTACTCTTC. It yields the protein CASHGTSGGPVLF.

The chain has TRBV3-1 and TRBJ2-3; D is uncertain. The germline gives CDR1 LGHDT, CDR2 YNNKEL (reference sequence). This CDR3 region has 16 residues. Trimming cost V 0 bases and J 4 bases, with 14 bases left between them. The CDR3 region has the DNA TGTGCCAGCAGCCAAGATATACCGAAAGGGTCAGATACGCAGTATTTT. Its translation: CASSQDIPKGSDTQYF.

The CDR3 sequence is CASSQEGWTNYGYTF. As DNA, the CDR3 is TGCGCCAGCAGCCAAGAAGGTTGGACAAACTATGGCTACACCTTC. V and J are TRBV4-1 and TRBJ1-2; D possibly corresponds to TRBD1 (5 bases). V shed 0 bases and J shed 2 bases, with 10 bases lying between them. Germline V gene sequence: CDR1 MGHRA, CDR2 YSYEKL. CDR3 length: 15 residues.